Each of the 18 T cell receptor beta chains below was sequenced from the same sample in a study of T-cell memory formation after mild COVID-19. TCRdb used MiXCR to reprocess the 5' RACE reads, holding one entry per CDR3 protein. The sample lists 100,000 to 150,000 distinct CDR3 sequences; roughly 6.2% were seen once. The specimen was PBMCs or a T cell subset sorted from them (not recorded which). All receptors derive from an adult woman who had mild COVID-19 (a few samples of this study predate the infection). Cell type and time point are not known.

The chain uses TRBV10-3 and TRBJ1-1, with D unclear. There are 13 residues in the CDR3. The V and J ends lost 4 bases and 7 bases respectively, with 13 bases between them. Germline V CDR1 and CDR2: ENHRY, SYGVKD. The CDR3 sequence is CAISVGVGYEAFF. For the CDR3, the DNA is TGTGCCATCAGTGTTGGGGTCGGGTATGAAGCTTTCTTT.

A few counts support this clonotype. The chain uses TRBV7-9 and TRBJ1-1; D unclear. The germline V gene encodes CDR1 SEHNR and CDR2 FQNEAQ (reference sequence). The length of the CDR3 is 16 residues. V lost 2 bases and J lost 0, with 13 bases in between. CDR3 sequence: CASSLLGRAMNTEAFF. The CDR3 DNA sequence: TGTGCCAGCAGCTTATTGGGCCGGGCCATGAACACTGAAGCTTTCTTT.

The sample holds many counts of this clonotype. The chain couples TRBV12-3 or TRBV12-4 to TRBJ2-3; D might be TRBD1 (7 bases). The CDR3 loop spans 15 amino acids. V lost 7 bases and J lost 5, with 19 bases in between. The CDR3 DNA reads TGTGCCAGCATTCCAGGGGGGTCCCCCCGAGATACGCAGTATTTT. It translates to CASIPGGSPRDTQYF.

This clonotype has a count of ten or more. The rearrangement joins TRBV5-1 to TRBJ2-3; 14 bases match TRBD2. V gave up 4 bases and J gave up 3 bases; unmatched junction bases: 4. This CDR3 comprises 16 residues. Germline V lookup: CDR1 SGHRS, CDR2 YFSETQ. The CDR3 is CASSLGLAGGTDTQYF. Written as DNA, the CDR3 is TGCGCCAGCAGCCTCGGACTAGCGGGAGGAACAGATACGCAGTATTTT.

This clonotype was counted only a few times. V usage is TRBV4-3 and J usage is TRBJ2-3, with TRBD2 matching 10 bases. This CDR3 has 16 residues. The germline gives CDR1 LGHNA, CDR2 YSLEER. V lost 0 bases and J lost 4; bases outside the gene matches: 4. CDR3 in DNA: TGCGCCAGCAGCCAAGATCTTACTAGCGGGGCAGATACGCAGTATTTT. It yields the protein CASSQDLTSGADTQYF.

The chain combines TRBV5-4 with TRBJ2-7; TRBD1 agrees at 10 bases. The CDR3 has 14 residues. The V segment lost 4 bases and the J segment 1 base; nucleotides outside the gene matches: 2. Germline values: CDR1 SGHNT, CDR2 YYREEE (reference sequence). The CDR3 DNA reads as TGTGCCAGCAGCCGGGACAGGGGTTCCTACGAGCAGTACTTC. Encoded protein: CASSRDRGSYEQYF.

This clonotype has only a few counts. The chain recombines TRBV4-1 with TRBJ2-3, with no clear D. The V gene lost 5 bases and the J gene lost 1 base, with 10 bases spanning the gap. CDR1 and CDR2 from the germline V gene are MGHRA and YSYEKL. The CDR3 is 14 amino acids. The DNA of the CDR3 is TGCGCCAGCAGCAGTAACCACGGCACAGATACGCAGTATTTT. Its translation: CASSSNHGTDTQYF.

The chain links TRBV20-1 to TRBJ1-2; perhaps TRBD1 as D (5 bases). There are 12 residues in the CDR3. Germline lookup yields CDR1 DFQATT and CDR2 SNEGSKA (reference sequence). Between the trimmed V and J ends, which lost 5 bases and 5 bases, there was a span of 12 bases. This chain's CDR3 is CSAFRVPYGYTF. In nucleotides, the CDR3 is TGCAGTGCTTTCAGGGTGCCTTATGGCTACACCTTC.

The chain employs TRBV24-1 and TRBJ2-2, with D perhaps matching TRBD1 (9 bases). V lost 3 bases, J lost 5 bases, and 18 bases lay in between. The CDR3 covers 17 residues. The germline CDR1 and CDR2 sequences are KGHDR and SFDVKD. The CDR3 DNA sequence: TGTGCCACCAGTGATCCGGGGGGGACAGGGTTAACCGGGGAGCTGTTTTTT. It yields the protein CATSDPGGTGLTGELFF.

This clonotype was found a few times. The genes are TRBV20-1 and TRBJ2-4, with a tentative D call TRBD2 (7 bases). This CDR3 is built from 17 residues. Germline V gene data show CDR1 as DFQATT and CDR2 as SNEGSKA (reference sequence). V was pared by 0 bases and J by 0 bases, with 15 bases between. The CDR3 region has the DNA TGCAGTGCTAGAGAGCCGGGGGCTAGCGGAGCCAAAAACATTCAGTACTTC. It encodes CSAREPGASGAKNIQYF.

This clonotype has only a few counts. The V and J genes are TRBV4-3 and TRBJ1-1, with TRBD1 identical over 8 bases. Germline V lookup: CDR1 LGHNA, CDR2 YSLEER. This CDR3 spans 15 amino acids. J was trimmed by 4 bases and V by 4 bases; bases with no gene match: 8. CDR3 sequence reads: CASSRNQGAGTEAFF. The CDR3 coding sequence is TGCGCCAGCAGCCGGAACCAGGGGGCCGGCACTGAAGCTTTCTTT.

This clonotype was seen a handful of times. This chain links TRBV14 with TRBJ2-5, with D possibly TRBD2 on 6 matching bases. The CDR3 loop spans 18 amino acids. V was clipped by 0 bases and J by 5 bases, with 22 bases between them. Germline-derived CDR1 and CDR2 are SGHDN and FVKESK. The CDR3 loop reads CASSQERVLAWVLETQYF. DNA for the CDR3: TGTGCCAGCAGCCAAGAACGCGTACTAGCATGGGTATTGGAGACCCAGTACTTC.

This clonotype was detected many times. V is TRBV4-3 and J is TRBJ2-3, with TRBD2 identical over 8 bases. Germline V gene lookup returns CDR1 LGHNA and CDR2 YSLEER. V gave up 3 bases and J gave up 6 bases; unmatched junction bases: 5. This CDR3 region has 14 residues. The CDR3 is CASSQRERGDTQYF. In nucleotides, the CDR3 is TGCGCCAGCAGCCAGCGGGAGCGGGGGGATACGCAGTATTTT.

This clonotype occurred many times. The chain carries TRBV7-9 and TRBJ2-3; TRBD1 aligns across 7 bases. Germline loops: CDR1 SEHNR, CDR2 FQNEAQ (reference sequence). This CDR3 region has 15 residues. Trimming at V came to 0 bases and at J to 3 bases, leaving 3 bases not matched to a gene. CDR3 sequence: CASSLAGTDTDTQYF. The CDR3 nucleotides read TGTGCCAGCAGCTTAGCCGGGACAGATACAGATACGCAGTATTTT.

The CDR3 region is CATSETSGDYNEQFF. The CDR3 DNA is TGTGCCACCAGTGAGACTAGCGGGGATTACAATGAGCAGTTCTTC. V and J are TRBV24-1 and TRBJ2-1; 11 bases match TRBD2. Per germline, CDR1 KGHDR and CDR2 SFDVKD. CDR3 length: 15 amino acids. The J segment lost 4 bases and the V segment lost 4 bases, leaving 2 bases of the junction unmatched.

This clonotype has ten or more counts. The CDR3, as DNA: TGTGCCAGCAGTGAAAGCCCTAACTCCTATGGCTACACCTTC. Amino acids: CASSESPNSYGYTF. This chain links TRBV6-4 with TRBJ1-2; D remains unclear. Germline values: CDR1 MRHNA, CDR2 SNTAGT. The V end was cut by 3 bases, the J end by 4 bases, with 12 bases between. CDR3 length: 14 amino acids.

This clonotype showed up just a few times. The chain is built from TRBV5-1 and TRBJ2-5; D perhaps matches TRBD2 (5 bases). Germline-derived CDR1 and CDR2 are SGHRS and YFSETQ. The CDR3 totals 16 residues. V was cut by 1 base and J by 4 bases, with 17 bases left in between. CDR3 DNA: TGCGCCAGCAGCTTGAGGCGGGCCGGGCCGGGAGAGACCCAGTACTTC. It encodes CASSLRRAGPGETQYF.

This clonotype came up once. The chain joins TRBV24-1 to TRBJ1-1; weak D call: TRBD1 (6 bases). The V gene lost 5 bases and the J gene lost 1 base, with 19 bases spanning the gap. The CDR3 loop spans 17 amino acids. CDR1 and CDR2 (germline): KGHDR, SFDVKD. In DNA form, the CDR3 reads TGTGCCACCAGTGGAGGGGGAAAGGGGCCCCGGAACACTGAAGCTTTCTTT. It yields the protein CATSGGGKGPRNTEAFF.